This T cell receptor beta chain was sequenced in a study of vaccination effects on CD4 cells after COVID-19. Around day 10 of culture, CD4+ T cells were separated out. There are a few counts of this clone. Its antigen is not identified. The table came from immunoSEQ multiplex PCR; TCRdb's copy has only in-frame clones and leaves some out. The data hold around 70,000 clones, with roughly three quarters observed a single time. The sample here was CD4+ T cells from PBMCs cultured without peptide, taken before COVID-19 vaccination. This TCR was sampled from a human donor who received a COVID-19 vaccine.

Here the CDR3 DNA reads TGTGCCAGCAGGATGACTGGAAACACCATATATTTT. It yields the protein CASRMTGNTIYF. The chain employs TRBV2 and TRBJ1-3, with D hard to call. The CDR3 is 12 amino acids. Trimming removed 6 bases at V and 2 bases at J, with 5 bases between. Looked up from germline, CDR1 is SNHLY and CDR2 is FYNNEI.